Each of the 23 T cell receptor beta chains below was sequenced from the same sample in a study of shared clonotypes between healthy human individuals. The data were produced by immunoSEQ multiplex PCR, yet TCRdb's version contains in-frame clones alone and is incomplete. In the table there are around 2.1 million clones, approximately 96% of which are singletons. Sequences were obtained from naive CD4+ T cells sorted from blood. Subset: CD45RA+ positively selected. These receptors were taken from a man aged 18 to 29 in good health.

This chain uses TRBV2 with TRBJ1-1; 8 nucleotides align to TRBD1. V was clipped by 8 bases and J by 8 bases; unmatched bases: 10. The CDR3 has 13 residues. Germline V CDR1 and CDR2: SNHLY, FYNNEI. CDR3 in amino acids: CASSGGGISEAFF. CDR3 in DNA: TGTGCCAGCTCAGGGGGCGGAATTAGCGAAGCTTTCTTT.

The chain is built from TRBV7-5 and TRBJ1-2; the DNA was not compared with TRBD1, the D call given in the table. TRBV7-5 is given as a pseudogene. The CDR3 length is 16 residues. In nucleotides, the CDR3 is TGTGCCAGAAGCTTCACGGACAGGGGCGACAAGTATGGCTACACCTTC. It encodes CARSFTDRGDKYGYTF.

This chain connects TRBV28 to TRBJ1-2; a weak D match, TRBD1 (6 bases). Germline assignment: CDR1 MDHEN and CDR2 SYDVKM. The ends were cut back, 5 bases at V and 5 bases at J, with 12 bases in the middle. The CDR3 extends over 13 amino acids. CDR3 region: CASSLGGRYGYTF. The CDR3 DNA reads as TGTGCCAGCAGTCTTGGGGGCAGATATGGCTACACCTTC.

This clone was found once. This sequence joins TRBV5-1 and TRBJ1-2; D is undetermined. V was clipped by 5 bases and J by 0 bases, with 14 bases between them. The CDR3 runs to 15 residues. Germline assignment: CDR1 SGHRS and CDR2 YFSETQ. CDR3 bases: TGCGCCAGCAGGGCGACAACATTTACTAACTATGGCTACACCTTC. This codes for CASRATTFTNYGYTF. Full variable domain (remainder filled in from reference TRBV5-1 and TRBJ1-2): KAGVTQTPRYLIKTRGQQVTLSCSPISGHRSVSWYQQTPGQGLQFLFEYFSETQRNKGNFPGRFSGRQFSNSRSEMNVSTLELGDSALYLCASRATTFTNYGYTFGSGTRLTVV.

The rearrangement uses TRBV2 and TRBJ1-4; tentatively, D is TRBD1 (6 bases). Looked up from germline, CDR1 is SNHLY and CDR2 is FYNNEI. The germline V and J ends were trimmed by 2 bases and 10 bases, with 14 bases remaining between them. This CDR3 has 14 residues. This CDR3 is CASSEKRTRGKLFF. CDR3 nucleotide sequence: TGTGCCAGCAGTGAAAAAAGGACCAGGGGAAAACTGTTTTTT.

The chain employs TRBV5-1 and TRBJ1-2, with 8 bases aligning to TRBD1. The V segment lost 1 base and the J segment 4 bases; nucleotides outside the gene matches: 9. This CDR3 contains 16 residues. Germline CDR1 reads SGHRS; CDR2 reads YFSETQ. The CDR3 region has the DNA TGCGCCAGCAGCTTGCAGGAGAAGGGACAGGTCTATGGCTACACCTTC. This codes for CASSLQEKGQVYGYTF.

This chain connects TRBV19 to TRBJ1-5, with TRBD1 matching over 9 bases. Germline-derived CDR1 and CDR2 are LNHDA and SQIVND (reference sequence). Trimming at V came to 6 bases and at J to 7 bases, leaving 7 bases not matched to a gene. CDR3 length: 14 amino acids. CDR3 loop: CASSSTGGGQPQHF. The CDR3 DNA is TGTGCCAGTAGCTCAACAGGGGGCGGACAGCCCCAGCATTTT.

The chain carries TRBV10-1 and TRBJ2-3; TRBD2 aligns across 10 bases. The CDR3 has 14 residues. Per germline, CDR1 WNHNN and CDR2 SYGVQD (reference sequence). V shed 6 bases, J shed 7 bases, and the junction held 7 bases outside the gene matches. CDR3 coding DNA: TGCGCCAGCAGCCGGCTAGCGGGAGAAAATACGCAGTATTTT. As protein: CASSRLAGENTQYF.

The rearrangement uses TRBV18 and TRBJ1-6; perhaps TRBD1 as D (5 bases). CDR3 size: 15 residues. Germline V gene lookup returns CDR1 KGHSH and CDR2 LQKENI. Trimming shortened V by 1 base and J by 14 bases, and 18 bases separated the two germline ends. For the CDR3, the DNA is TGTGCCAGCTCACCACTCCCGACGGGGGTTAGGGCCCTCCACTTT. Its translation is CASSPLPTGVRALHF.

The chain joins TRBV11-2 to TRBJ2-7; 8 nucleotides line up with TRBD2. The CDR3 totals 18 residues. The germline V gene has CDR1 SGHAT and CDR2 FQNNGV. V trimming: 5 bases; J trimming: 0 bases; junction bases outside the gene matches: 15. The CDR3 DNA reads as TGTGCCAGCAGCACCAGGGATGTAGCGGGACCACCCTCCTACGAGCAGTACTTC. This sequence encodes CASSTRDVAGPPSYEQYF.

This chain links TRBV7-8 with TRBJ2-2, with TRBD2 matching over 9 bases. Trimming took 2 bases from V and 6 from J; bases not matched to a gene: 4. The CDR3 consists of 15 residues. CDR1 is SGHVS, CDR2 FQNEAQ, per germline. CDR3 nucleotide sequence: TGTGCCAGCAGCTTATCGGGACTAGCATCCGGGGAGCTGTTTTTT. Translating it yields CASSLSGLASGELFF.

This chain joins TRBV19 and TRBJ2-2; 7 positions match TRBD1. The V gene end was trimmed by 4 bases and the J gene end by 0 bases; junction bases not matched to a gene: 2. The CDR3 loop spans 15 amino acids. From germline, CDR1 is LNHDA and CDR2 SQIVND (reference sequence). The CDR3 region is CASSRGTANTGELFF. The CDR3 nucleotides read TGTGCCAGTAGTAGAGGGACAGCGAACACCGGGGAGCTGTTTTTT.

The J gene is TRBJ2-3, the V gene TRBV9, with 10 positions matching TRBD2. Unmatched junction bases numbered 6, after V lost 0 bases and J lost 8 bases. Germline loops: CDR1 SGDLS, CDR2 YYNGEE. CDR3 length: 15 residues. CDR3 nucleotides: TGTGCCAGCAGCGTAGAAAGCGGGAGGGCCGGTACGCAGTATTTT. It is translated as CASSVESGRAGTQYF.

This chain uses TRBV2 with TRBJ2-2; D might be TRBD1 (5 bases). With 6 bases removed from V and 3 bases from J, the gap between germline ends came to 11 bases. Germline CDR1 is SNHLY and CDR2 is FYNNEI. The CDR3 length is 14 residues. This CDR3 reads CASRKGSDTGELFF. CDR3 DNA sequence: TGTGCCAGCAGGAAGGGGTCCGACACCGGGGAGCTGTTTTTT.

The chain uses TRBV28 and TRBJ2-7, with D perhaps matching TRBD1 (6 bases). The CDR3 spans 13 residues. The V and J ends lost 6 bases and 1 base respectively, with 10 bases between them. From germline, CDR1 is MDHEN and CDR2 SYDVKM. The chain's CDR3 is CASSERGSYEQYF. The CDR3 nucleotides read TGTGCCAGCAGCGAGAGGGGGTCCTACGAGCAGTACTTC.

The chain combines TRBV6-1 with TRBJ1-5; D is possibly TRBD1 (6 bases). Trimming left V 4 bases short and J 6 bases short, with 16 bases between. CDR1 MNHNS and CDR2 SASEGT come from the germline V gene. The CDR3 extends over 15 amino acids. DNA of the CDR3: TGTGCCAGCAGTGTTCAACAGGGATTCCGTCAGCCCCAGCATTTT. This encodes CASSVQQGFRQPQHF.

As to this clone: Other nucleotide sequences in the sample specify the same CDR3. This chain links TRBV29-1 with TRBJ1-2; 7 nucleotides line up with TRBD1. The CDR3 runs 11 residues. Germline V CDR1 and CDR2: SQVTM, ANQGSEA. V lost 7 bases to trimming and J lost 4 bases; unmatched junction nucleotides: 3. For the CDR3, the DNA is TGCAGCGGCGGGACAGCCTATGGCTACACCTTC. Translating it yields CSGGTAYGYTF.

The sample holds one count of this clone. The chain is built from TRBV7-9 and TRBJ1-4; no firm D call. The CDR3 sequence is 15 residues long. V shed 5 bases and J shed 4 bases, with 14 bases lying between them. Germline V gives CDR1 SEHNR, CDR2 FQNEAQ (reference sequence). This CDR3 reads CASSLQWTGNEKLFF. CDR3 nucleotide sequence: TGTGCCAGCAGCCTGCAATGGACGGGTAATGAAAAACTGTTTTTT.

This clone is a singleton in its sample. The rearrangement links TRBV7-2 to TRBJ2-2, with TRBD2 identical over 7 bases. CDR3 length: 15 amino acids. The germline CDR1 and CDR2 sequences are SGHTA and FQGNSA. V was clipped by 5 bases and J by 1 base; unmatched bases: 4. CDR3 sequence: CASSPRTRNTGELFF. The CDR3 DNA follows: TGTGCCAGCAGCCCCCGGACTAGGAACACCGGGGAGCTGTTTTTT. Full variable domain (rest looked up from reference TRBV7-2 and TRBJ2-2): GAGVSQSPSNKVTEKGKDVELRCDPISGHTALYWYRQSLGQGLEFLIYFQGNSAPDKSGLPSDRFSAERTGGSVSTLTIQRTQQEDSAVYLCASSPRTRNTGELFFGEGSRLTVL.

The rearrangement uses TRBV6-6 and TRBJ2-7; the D is unclear. V was shortened by 4 bases and J by 3 bases, with 4 bases between the two germline ends. The CDR3 spans 11 residues. Germline V gene data show CDR1 as MNHNY and CDR2 as SVGAGI (reference sequence). The CDR3 DNA reads TGTGCCAGCAGTTTGAACTACGAGCAGTACTTC. It specifies CASSLNYEQYF.

J is TRBJ2-3 and V is TRBV5-4, with 10 nucleotides matching TRBD1. In germline, CDR1 is SGHNT, CDR2 YYREEE (reference sequence). V trimming: 4 bases; J trimming: 3 bases; junction bases outside the gene matches: 8. This CDR3 comprises 16 residues. CDR3: CASSRAPGQGTDTQYF. CDR3 DNA: TGTGCCAGCAGCCGCGCACCGGGACAGGGGACAGATACGCAGTATTTT.

The chain uses TRBV29-1 and TRBJ1-2, with a tentative D call TRBD1 (6 bases). V gave up 7 bases and J gave up 4 bases, with 10 bases separating them. The CDR3 loop spans 11 amino acids. Germline V lookup: CDR1 SQVTM, CDR2 ANQGSEA. CDR3 bases: TGCAGCGGTGGGACAAGCTATGGCTACACCTTC. It is translated as CSGGTSYGYTF.

The DNA for the CDR3 is TGCGCCAGCAGCCCCGCACCCGGGACTGGAACCACCGGGGAGCTGTTTTTT. Protein product: CASSPAPGTGTTGELFF. The chain joins TRBV5-1 to TRBJ2-2; D perhaps matches TRBD2 (6 bases). V gave up 4 bases and J gave up 4 bases, with 20 bases separating them. Germline V gene data show CDR1 as SGHRS and CDR2 as YFSETQ. The CDR3 loop spans 17 amino acids.